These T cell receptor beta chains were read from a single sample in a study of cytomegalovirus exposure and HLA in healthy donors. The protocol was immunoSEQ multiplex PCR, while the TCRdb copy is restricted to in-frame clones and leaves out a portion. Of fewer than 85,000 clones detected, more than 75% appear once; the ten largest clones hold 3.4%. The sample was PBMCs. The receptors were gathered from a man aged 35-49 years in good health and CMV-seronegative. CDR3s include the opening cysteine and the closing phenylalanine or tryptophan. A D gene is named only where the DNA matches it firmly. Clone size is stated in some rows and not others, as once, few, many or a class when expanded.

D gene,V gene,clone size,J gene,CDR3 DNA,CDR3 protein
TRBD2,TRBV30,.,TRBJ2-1,TGTGCCTGGAGTGGGCCGGGGGGGCGTGAGCAGTTCTTC,CAWSGPGGREQFF
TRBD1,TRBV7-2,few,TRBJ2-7,TGTGCCAGCAGCTTCGGACAGGGATCCTCCTACGAGCAGTACTTC,CASSFGQGSSYEQYF
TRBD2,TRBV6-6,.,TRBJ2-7,TGTGCCAGCAGTTACGGCGGGGGGCGCTACGAGCAGTACTTC,CASSYGGGRYEQYF
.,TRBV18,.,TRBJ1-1,TGTGCCAGCTCACCAGGAGGTACCGACACTGAAGCTTTCTTT,CASSPGGTDTEAFF
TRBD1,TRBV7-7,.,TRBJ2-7,TGTGCTAGCAGCATCGGGACAGGGGCCTACGAGCAGTACTTC,CASSIGTGAYEQYF
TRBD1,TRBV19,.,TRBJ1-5,TGTGCCAGTAGTATCAGGGGGCTGGTCGGGATTAGCGATCAGCCCCAGCATTTT,CASSIRGLVGISDQPQHF
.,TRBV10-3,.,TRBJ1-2,TGTGCCATCAGTAACAGGGTAGATGGCTACACCTTC,CAISNRVDGYTF
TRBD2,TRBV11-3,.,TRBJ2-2,TGTGCCAGCAGCCCGGGAGGGGAAAACACCGGGGAGCTGTTTTTT,CASSPGGENTGELFF
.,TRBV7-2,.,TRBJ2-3,TGTGCCACAACTGCGGGGCGTAGCACAGATACGCAGTATTTT,CATTAGRSTDTQYF
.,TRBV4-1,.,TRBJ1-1,TGCGCCAGCAGCCATGCAGGACAGAGCTACACTGAAGCTTTCTTT,CASSHAGQSYTEAFF
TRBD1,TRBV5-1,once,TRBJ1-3,TGCGCCAGCAGCCAGGGACAGGGGGCTGGAAACACCATATATTTT,CASSQGQGAGNTIYF
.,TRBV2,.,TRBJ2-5,TGTGCCAGCAGTGAACCGTATAACCAAGAGACCCAGTACTTC,CASSEPYNQETQYF
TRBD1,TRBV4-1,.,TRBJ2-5,TGCGCCAGCAGCCGCCGAGGGGAAGGACAGGGACTTGGGACCCAGTACTTC,CASSRRGEGQGLGTQYF
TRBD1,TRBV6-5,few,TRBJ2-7,TGTGCCAGCAGTGAGGTACAGGGGTACGAGCAGTACTTC,CASSEVQGYEQYF
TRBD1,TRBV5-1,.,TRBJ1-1,TGCGCCAGCAGCTGGGGGACAGGGGGAACTGAAGCTTTCTTT,CASSWGTGGTEAFF
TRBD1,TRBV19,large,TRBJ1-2,TGTGCCAGTAAGGGGGCAGCGAACTATGGCTACACCTTC,CASKGAANYGYTF
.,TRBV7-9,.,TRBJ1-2,TGTGCCAGCAGCATACAGTCTAACTATGGCTACACCTTC,CASSIQSNYGYTF
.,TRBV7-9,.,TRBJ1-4,TGTGCCAGCAGCTTCCGGGACACGGTGGAGAAACTGTTTTTT,CASSFRDTVEKLFF
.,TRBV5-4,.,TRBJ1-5,TGTGCCAGCAGCTTGGGGGCCGAGCAGCCCCAGCATTTT,CASSLGAEQPQHF
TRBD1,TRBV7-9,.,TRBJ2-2,TGTGCCAGCAGCGTCGGGACAGCTGCCGGGGAGCTGTTTTTT,CASSVGTAAGELFF
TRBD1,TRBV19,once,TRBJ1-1,TGTGCCAGTAGTATCGCAGGGGGAATTTCTGAAGCTTTCTTT,CASSIAGGISEAFF
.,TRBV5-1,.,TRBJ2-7,TGCGCCAGCAGAGCCAGGGCCGGCACCTACGAGCAGTACTTC,CASRARAGTYEQYF
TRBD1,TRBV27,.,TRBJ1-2,TGTGCCAGCAGTTTATCCGACAGGGACCTTTATGGCTACACCTTC,CASSLSDRDLYGYTF
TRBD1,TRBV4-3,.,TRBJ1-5,TGCGCCAGCAGCCAAGATTGGGACAGGGTGAATCAGCCCCAGCATTTT,CASSQDWDRVNQPQHF
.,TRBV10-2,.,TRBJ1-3,TGCGCCAGCTCCATCCCGCGGGGGGACGGAAACACCATATATTTT,CASSIPRGDGNTIYF
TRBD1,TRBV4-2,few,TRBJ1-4,TGTGCCAGCAGCCAAGAACCGGGACAGACGCTGTTTTTT,CASSQEPGQTLFF
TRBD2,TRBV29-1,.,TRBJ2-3,TGCAGCGTTGGAAGTCCGGCGGGGGGTCCGGGTACGCAGTATTTT,CSVGSPAGGPGTQYF
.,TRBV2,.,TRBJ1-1,TGTGCCAGCGGGACGGGAGGACCTGAAGCTTTCTTT,CASGTGGPEAFF
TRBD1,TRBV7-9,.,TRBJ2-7,TGTTCCAGCAGCTTAGTATACGGACAGGGCGTCTACGAGCAGTACTTC,CSSSLVYGQGVYEQYF
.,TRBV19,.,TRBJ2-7,TGTGCCAGTAGTCCCGCACCCGGAAGAGACAGTTCCTACGAGCAGTACTTC,CASSPAPGRDSSYEQYF
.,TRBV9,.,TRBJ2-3,TGTGCCAGCAGCGTAACCGGGGGGCTCGGCACAGATACGCAGTATTTT,CASSVTGGLGTDTQYF
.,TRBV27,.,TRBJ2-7,TGTGCCAGCAGTTTGGTGGGCTCCGAGCAGTACTTC,CASSLVGSEQYF
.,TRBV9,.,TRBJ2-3,TGTGCCAGCAGCGTAGGGTCAGGGATGGATACGCAGTATTTT,CASSVGSGMDTQYF
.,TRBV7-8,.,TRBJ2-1,TGTGCCAGCAGCTCTAGGCCGAGCGGGCTCTACAATGAGCAGTTCTTC,CASSSRPSGLYNEQFF
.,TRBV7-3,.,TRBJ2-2,TGTGCCAGCAGGGCGGGACAGAGCACCGGGGAGCTGTTTTTT,CASRAGQSTGELFF
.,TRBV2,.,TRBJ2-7,TGTGCCAGCAGTGGCCCGGCAGGTTACAGCTCCTACGAGCAGTACTTC,CASSGPAGYSSYEQYF
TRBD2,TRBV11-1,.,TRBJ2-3,TGTGCCAGCAGCTTATGGCGGGGGGGCGATACGCAGTATTTT,CASSLWRGGDTQYF
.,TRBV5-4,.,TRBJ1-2,TGTGCCAGCAGCTTTGGTCACTCTAACTATGGCTACACCTTC,CASSFGHSNYGYTF
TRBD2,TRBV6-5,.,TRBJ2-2,TGTGCCAGCAAAGGGCGGGGGAGGCGCGGGGAGCTGTTTTTT,CASKGRGRRGELFF
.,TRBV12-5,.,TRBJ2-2,TGTGCTAGTGGTTTGGTACGGTCGACGAACACCGGGGAGCTGTTTTTT,CASGLVRSTNTGELFF
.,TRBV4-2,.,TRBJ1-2,TGTGCCAGCAGCCAAGGGGGGACACAAAGCCTCTATGGCTACACCTTC,CASSQGGTQSLYGYTF
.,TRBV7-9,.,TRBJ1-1,TGTTCCAGCAGCACAAAAGCAGCGTTGAACACTGAAGCTTTCTTT,CSSSTKAALNTEAFF
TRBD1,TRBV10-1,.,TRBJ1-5,TGCGCCAGCGGGACAGGGAATCAGCCCCAGCATTTT,CASGTGNQPQHF
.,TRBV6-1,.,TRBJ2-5,TGTGCCAGCAGTGAAAGTAGTTCGGGAACCCAGTACTTC,CASSESSSGTQYF
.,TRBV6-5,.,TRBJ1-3,TGTGCCAGCAGTTCTCAGGGAAACACCATATATTTT,CASSSQGNTIYF
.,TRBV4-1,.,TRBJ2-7,TGCGCCAGCAGCCAAGGAGGGATCTACGAGCAGTACTTC,CASSQGGIYEQYF
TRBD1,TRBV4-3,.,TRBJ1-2,TGCGCCAGCAGCCCTGCTCAGGGGGCAGGCTATGGCTACACCTTC,CASSPAQGAGYGYTF